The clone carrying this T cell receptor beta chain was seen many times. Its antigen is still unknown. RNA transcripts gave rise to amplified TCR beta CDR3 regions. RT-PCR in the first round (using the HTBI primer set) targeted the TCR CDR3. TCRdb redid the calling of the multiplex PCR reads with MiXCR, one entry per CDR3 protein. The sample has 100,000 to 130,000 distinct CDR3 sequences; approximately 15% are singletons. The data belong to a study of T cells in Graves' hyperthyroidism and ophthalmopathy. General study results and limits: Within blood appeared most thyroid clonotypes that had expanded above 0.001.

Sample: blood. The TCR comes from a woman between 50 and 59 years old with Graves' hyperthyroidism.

Here the CDR3 reads CASTRGLGYTF. The CDR3 DNA reads TGTGCCAGCACCAGGGGCCTCGGCTACACCTTC. This chain joins TRBV2 and TRBJ1-2; maybe TRBD1 (6 bases). Trimming removed 7 bases from V and 8 bases from J, with 11 bases in between. The CDR3 covers 11 residues. Germline CDR1 is SNHLY and CDR2 is FYNNEI.